This TCR beta chain is from a study of T cells in Graves' hyperthyroidism and ophthalmopathy. Trimming at V came to 6 bases and at J to 1 base, leaving 7 bases not matched to a gene. Germline loops: CDR1 MDHEN, CDR2 SYDVKM. The CDR3 runs 15 residues. Among the patients, aged 18 to 65, hyperthyroidism was newly diagnosed and had lasted under 2 months. Authors of the study amplified TCR beta CDR3 regions from RNA transcripts. A set of HTBI primers served as the primers for a first-round RT-PCR of the TCR CDR3. Via MiXCR, TCRdb re-called the multiplex PCR reads, giving one row per CDR3 protein. Of more than 500,000 distinct CDR3 sequences in the sample, about 17% were seen once.

The rearrangement links TRBV28 to TRBJ2-3, with 7 bases fitting TRBD2. The TCR originated in a woman younger than 45 with Graves' hyperthyroidism. Sequenced: blood. In DNA, the CDR3 is TGTGCCAGCAGCGGAGCGGGAAGAGGCACAGATACGCAGTATTTT. This encodes CASSGAGRGTDTQYF.